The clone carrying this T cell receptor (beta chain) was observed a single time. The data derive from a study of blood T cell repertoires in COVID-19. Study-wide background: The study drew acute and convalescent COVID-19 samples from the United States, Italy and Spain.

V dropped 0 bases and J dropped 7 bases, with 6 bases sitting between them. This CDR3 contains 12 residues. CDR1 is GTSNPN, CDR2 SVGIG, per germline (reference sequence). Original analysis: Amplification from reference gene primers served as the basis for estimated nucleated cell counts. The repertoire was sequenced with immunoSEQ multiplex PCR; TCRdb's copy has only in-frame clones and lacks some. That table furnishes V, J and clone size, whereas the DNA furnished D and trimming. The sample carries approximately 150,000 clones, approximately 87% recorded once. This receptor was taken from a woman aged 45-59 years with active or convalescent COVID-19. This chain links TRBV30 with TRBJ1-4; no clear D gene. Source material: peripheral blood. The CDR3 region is CAWSVTGEKLFF. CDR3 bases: TGTGCCTGGAGTGTAACTGGTGAAAAACTGTTTTTT. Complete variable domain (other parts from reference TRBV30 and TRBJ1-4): SQTIHQWPATLVQPVGSPLSLECTVEGTSNPNLYWYRQAAGRGLQLLFYSVGIGQISSEVPQNLSASRPQDRQFILSSKKLLLSDSGFYLCAWSVTGEKLFFGSGTQLSVL.